This passage covers 25 T cell receptor beta chains from one sample sequenced in a study of CD8+CD57+ T cells in acquired aplastic anemia. Using genomic DNA as the template, TCR beta VDJ and CDR3 profiling was carried out. MiXCR, applied by TCRdb to the reads, yields one record per CDR3 protein. This sample has hundreds of thousands of distinct CDR3 sequences; around a third occur once, and the top ten carry about 0.8%. Whoever was chosen for sequencing had shown CD8+CD57+ cell expansion by flow cytometry. Source material: sorted CD4+, CD8+, or CD8+CD57+ T cells (not recorded which) from PBMCs. The receptors here all came from a human donor with aplastic anemia.

A few counts support this clonotype. This sequence joins TRBV19 and TRBJ2-7; D is ambiguous. CDR3 length: 11 residues. V lost 8 bases, J lost 3 bases, and 8 bases lay in between. Germline CDR1 and CDR2: LNHDA and SQIVND (reference sequence). The CDR3 protein is CASASGYEQYF. As DNA, the CDR3 is TGTGCCAGTGCCTCGGGCTACGAGCAGTACTTC.

Ten or more counts support this clonotype. The V gene is TRBV15, the J gene TRBJ1-2; TRBD1 might be the D (6 bases). The CDR3 length is 15 residues. Germline values: CDR1 LNHNV, CDR2 YYDKDF (reference sequence). Trimming took off 5 bases at V and 7 bases at J, with 20 bases between the two ends. CDR3: CATSGNTGYFGGYTF. Here the CDR3 DNA reads TGTGCCACCAGCGGCAACACAGGGTATTTTGGTGGCTACACCTTC.

The rearrangement links TRBV29-1 to TRBJ2-5; 11 nucleotides agree with TRBD2. V shed 8 bases and J 0 bases; nucleotides not matched to a gene: 5. This CDR3 contains 14 residues. Germline V gives CDR1 SQVTM, CDR2 ANQGSEA. The CDR3 nucleotides are TGCAGCCACTGGACTAGCGGGTACCAAGAGACCCAGTACTTC. Protein sequence: CSHWTSGYQETQYF.

This clonotype was seen only once. V is TRBV6-2 or TRBV6-3 and J is TRBJ2-2; no firm D call. With 5 bases removed from V and 6 bases from J, the gap between germline ends came to 4 bases. The germline V gene has CDR1 MNHEY and CDR2 SVGEGT. The CDR3 loop spans 11 amino acids. The chain's CDR3 is CASSASGELFF. The CDR3 DNA follows: TGTGCCAGCAGTGCATCCGGGGAGCTGTTTTTT.

The V and J genes are TRBV4-2 and TRBJ1-1; 7 nucleotides agree with TRBD1. The CDR3 loop spans 14 amino acids. The V gene end was trimmed by 4 bases and the J gene end by 5 bases; junction bases not matched to a gene: 7. Germline V gene sequence: CDR1 LGHNA, CDR2 YNFKEQ. The CDR3 loop reads CASSPETGWTEAFF. The CDR3 nucleotides are TGTGCCAGCAGCCCAGAGACAGGGTGGACTGAAGCTTTCTTT.

The chain links TRBV2 to TRBJ1-2; D is perhaps TRBD1 (5 bases). The germline V gene encodes CDR1 SNHLY and CDR2 FYNNEI. The V end lost 8 bases, the J end lost 8 bases, and 21 bases lay between the germline ends. This CDR3 spans 14 amino acids. The CDR3 protein is CASRFGGARGGYTF. The CDR3 DNA follows: TGTGCCAGCCGATTCGGGGGTGCGCGTGGCGGCTACACCTTC.

The chain combines TRBV15 with TRBJ1-5; the D is unclear. The germline V gene encodes CDR1 LNHNV and CDR2 YYDKDF (reference sequence). This CDR3 is 14 amino acids long. The V and J ends lost 0 bases and 6 bases respectively, with 9 bases between them. The CDR3 region is CATSRDPGSQPQHF. Written as DNA, the CDR3 is TGTGCCACCAGCAGAGATCCTGGGAGTCAGCCCCAGCATTTT.

This clonotype occurred a few times. The chain employs TRBV2 and TRBJ1-2, with a weak D call TRBD1 (5 bases). V was pared by 8 bases and J by 8 bases, with 12 bases between. This CDR3 is built from 11 residues. Germline V gene data show CDR1 as SNHLY and CDR2 as FYNNEI. CDR3 nucleotide sequence: TGTGCCAGCGAGGGGATTGAAGGCTACACCTTC. Translated, it gives CASEGIEGYTF.

This clonotype was picked up a small number of times. A read error may produce the germline difference seen at one junction end. The rearrangement uses TRBV10-3 and TRBJ1-2, with TRBD1 matching over 8 bases. CDR3 size: 13 residues. In germline, CDR1 is ENHRY, CDR2 SYGVKD. The CDR3 DNA reads TGTGCCAGCAGTGCTAAACAGGGGGTGGGCTACACCTTC. Translation gives CASSAKQGVGYTF.

This clonotype was found many times. The chain has TRBV10-3 and TRBJ1-6; 8 nucleotides align to TRBD1. J gave up 5 bases and V 3 bases, and 9 bases lay outside the gene matches. This CDR3 comprises 17 residues. Germline values: CDR1 ENHRY, CDR2 SYGVKD. The CDR3 region is CAISDRAGGGHNSPLHF. The CDR3 region has the DNA TGTGCCATCAGTGATCGGGCAGGGGGCGGCCATAATTCACCCCTCCACTTT.

This clonotype came up once. The chain combines TRBV7-3 with TRBJ2-5; TRBD2 is a possible D gene (5 bases). Germline lookup yields CDR1 SGHTA and CDR2 FQGTGA. Trimming took off 5 bases at V and 1 base at J, with 14 bases between the two ends. The CDR3 loop spans 15 amino acids. This CDR3 is CASSNAGLPQETQYF. CDR3 DNA: TGTGCCAGCAGCAACGCTGGACTGCCCCAAGAGACCCAGTACTTC.

V and J are TRBV25-1 and TRBJ1-5; D unclear. The CDR3 loop spans 14 amino acids. Germline V gives CDR1 MGHDK, CDR2 SYGVNS. The V and J ends lost 8 bases and 4 bases respectively, with 15 bases between them. CDR3 protein: CASLEAVGNQPQHF. DNA for the CDR3: TGTGCCAGCCTGGAGGCAGTGGGGAATCAGCCCCAGCATTTT. Looking up the rest from reference TRBV25-1 and TRBJ1-5 gives the full variable domain: EADIYQTPRYLVIGTGKKITLECSQTMGHDKMYWYQQDPGMELHLIHYSYGVNSTEKGDLSSESTVSRIRTEHFPLTLESARPSHTSQYLCASLEAVGNQPQHFGDGTRLSIL.

This clonotype was picked up a small number of times. The chain recombines TRBV20-1 with TRBJ2-5, with 11 bases identical to TRBD2. In germline, CDR1 is DFQATT, CDR2 SNEGSKA (reference sequence). CDR3 length: 16 residues. The ends lost 3 bases at V and 1 base at J; junction bases unmatched: 7. The CDR3 nucleotides read TGCAGTGCTAGCTGGGCTAGCGGGGGGCTCCAAGAGACCCAGTACTTC. Translating it yields CSASWASGGLQETQYF.

At least ten counts were recorded for this clonotype. The chain carries TRBV7-8 and TRBJ1-6, with D possibly TRBD1 on 6 matching bases. Germline V lookup: CDR1 SGHVS, CDR2 FQNEAQ. Trimming removed 5 bases from V and 9 bases from J, with 14 bases in between. The CDR3 has 14 amino acids. In DNA form, the CDR3 reads TGTGCCAGCAGCCGGGGGACATCGTTTTCACCCCTCCACTTT. As protein: CASSRGTSFSPLHF.

This clonotype was recorded a few times. J is TRBJ1-1 and V is TRBV2, with TRBD1 as a possible D gene (6 bases). This CDR3 contains 16 residues. Germline CDR1 and CDR2: SNHLY and FYNNEI. Trimming removed 1 base from V and 11 bases from J, with 23 bases in between. CDR3 in amino acids: CASSEEIGVRGFVAFF. CDR3 sequence (DNA): TGTGCCAGCAGTGAAGAGATTGGGGTCAGGGGTTTTGTGGCTTTCTTT.

Of note for this clonotype: A much larger clonotype is one base distant, so this may be a read error. The chain uses TRBV2 and TRBJ1-4; D unresolved. The CDR3 is 14 residues long. Per the germline V gene, CDR1 is SNHLY and CDR2 is FYNNEI. V dropped 2 bases and J dropped 8 bases, with 12 bases sitting between them. DNA for the CDR3: TGTGCCAGCAGTGAACTGAGGAGGGCCGAAAAACTGTTTTTT. It translates to CASSELRRAEKLFF.

This clonotype has a handful of counts. The V call is TRBV11-2, the J call TRBJ2-7; D gene unclear. The CDR3 has 15 residues. With 0 bases removed from V and 6 bases from J, the gap between germline ends came to 15 bases. In germline, CDR1 is SGHAT, CDR2 FQNNGV. CDR3 in amino acids: CASSLEWAAGTEQYF. DNA for the CDR3: TGTGCCAGCAGCTTAGAATGGGCGGCCGGAACCGAGCAGTACTTC.

The sample holds many counts of this clonotype. As DNA, the CDR3 is TGTGCCAGCACCGCGGGGGGCGCCGGGGAGCTGTTTTTT. Translated: CASTAGGAGELFF. V gene TRBV2 combines with J gene TRBJ2-2; 8 positions match TRBD2. There are 13 residues in the CDR3. CDR1 is SNHLY and CDR2 is FYNNEI in the germline V gene. V dropped 7 bases and J dropped 6; count of bases not matched to a gene: 4.

This clonotype came up many times. The V and J genes are TRBV10-3 and TRBJ1-6; the D is unclear. The length of the CDR3 is 13 residues. Germline CDR1 ENHRY, CDR2 SYGVKD. V was pared by 0 bases and J by 8 bases, with 5 bases between. The CDR3 bases are TGTGCCATCAGTGAGTCTACGGATTCACCCCTCCACTTT. Encoded protein: CAISESTDSPLHF.

This clonotype has only a few counts. At one end the junction does not follow the germline gene, possibly because of a read error. The chain couples TRBV10-3 to TRBJ2-7; 9 bases fit TRBD1. The CDR3 runs 18 residues. CDR1 is ENHRY and CDR2 is SYGVKD in the germline V gene. In DNA, the CDR3 is TGTGCCAGCAGTTACATTGGGACAGGGCTACCAGACTCCTACGAGCAGTACTTC. It encodes CASSYIGTGLPDSYEQYF.

The rearrangement joins TRBV19 to TRBJ2-5; D is ambiguous. CDR1 is LNHDA, CDR2 SQIVND, per germline (reference sequence). The V and J ends lost 3 bases and 3 bases respectively, with 11 bases between them. The CDR3 length is 14 residues. The CDR3 spells CASSMASWEETQYF. The CDR3 coding sequence is TGTGCCAGTAGTATGGCGTCCTGGGAAGAGACCCAGTACTTC.

The chain couples TRBV5-6 to TRBJ2-1; TRBD2 matches 13 bases. Trimming took 10 bases from V and 5 from J; bases not matched to a gene: 3. Germline V gives CDR1 SGHDT, CDR2 YYEEEE. The CDR3 is 13 residues long. The chain's CDR3 is CAGGLAGNNEQFF. CDR3 DNA: TGTGCCGGGGGACTAGCGGGGAACAATGAGCAGTTCTTC.

The DNA for the CDR3 is TGCAGTGCTAGAAACAAGATCGACACTATAACCCGTGAAGCTTTCTTT. This encodes CSARNKIDTITREAFF. The chain combines TRBV20-1 with TRBJ1-1; D is undetermined. Germline V gene data show CDR1 as DFQATT and CDR2 as SNEGSKA (reference sequence). This CDR3 contains 16 residues. The V and J ends lost 2 bases and 7 bases respectively, with 23 bases between them.

The DNA for the CDR3 is TGCAGCGCCGACCAGACAGGGATGAACACTGAAGCTTTCTTT. This encodes CSADQTGMNTEAFF. The rearrangement links TRBV29-1 to TRBJ1-1; TRBD1 matches 7 bases. CDR1 is SQVTM, CDR2 ANQGSEA, per germline. The ends lost 7 bases at V and 0 bases at J; junction bases unmatched: 8. This CDR3 region has 14 residues.

V is TRBV19 and J is TRBJ1-5; TRBD1 matches at 7 bases. Germline-derived CDR1 and CDR2 are LNHDA and SQIVND (reference sequence). This CDR3 region has 20 residues. Unmatched junction bases numbered 20, after V lost 3 bases and J lost 3 bases. CDR3 bases: TGTGCCAGTAGTATTCAGGAGGGGAGGTCCAGGGGGTCGATCAATCAGCCCCAGCATTTT. Residues: CASSIQEGRSRGSINQPQHF.